A selection of T cell receptor beta chains follows, all from one sample in a study of cytomegalovirus exposure and HLA in healthy donors. Clones were read by immunoSEQ multiplex PCR, and TCRdb kept only the in-frame ones, dropping some. The sample gives about 110,000 clones, about four fifths of which show up once; 2.5% to 3.5% is in the top ten. Sequenced: PBMCs. The receptors here all came from a woman in her sixties or seventies in good health and CMV-seropositive. CDR3s include the opening cysteine and the closing phenylalanine or tryptophan. A D gene is named only where the DNA matches it firmly. Size is omitted from some rows. Given values are once, few, many or a class for expanded clones.

d_gene,abundance,v_gene,j_gene,CDR3aa,CDR3nt
TRBD1,NA,TRBV7-3,TRBJ2-1,CASSLGTGTAYEQFF,TGTGCCAGCAGCTTAGGGACAGGGACAGCTTATGAGCAGTTCTTC
NA,NA,TRBV5-1,TRBJ1-4,CASSIGQIETGEKLFF,TGCGCCAGCAGCATAGGACAGATAGAGACTGGTGAAAAACTGTTTTTT
TRBD1,few,TRBV5-4,TRBJ1-2,CASSYRDSGYTF,TGTGCCAGCAGCTACCGGGACAGCGGCTACACCTTC
NA,NA,TRBV5-1,TRBJ2-5,CASSPMGAGQETQYF,TGCGCCAGCAGCCCAATGGGGGCTGGGCAAGAGACCCAGTACTTC
TRBD2,few,TRBV5-1,TRBJ2-7,CASSPRGGNNEQYF,TGCGCCAGCAGCCCTCGGGGGGGTAACAACGAGCAGTACTTC
NA,once,TRBV7-9,TRBJ1-2,CASRIGGAVGHGYTF,TGTGCCAGCAGGATTGGCGGGGCAGTTGGTCATGGCTACACCTTC
NA,once,TRBV5-1,TRBJ2-7,CASSLVQGGEQYF,TGCGCCAGCAGCTTGGTCCAAGGGGGCGAGCAGTACTTC
TRBD2,NA,TRBV9,TRBJ2-1,CASSPPRNSGSGNEQFF,TGTGCCAGCAGCCCACCAAGAAATAGCGGGTCTGGGAATGAGCAGTTCTTC
NA,once,TRBV6-6,TRBJ1-5,CASAGSNQPQHF,TGTGCCAGCGCCGGGAGCAATCAGCCCCAGCATTTT
TRBD1,NA,TRBV19,TRBJ1-2,CASSIRGQGTIYGYTF,TGTGCCAGTAGTATAAGGGGACAGGGCACCATCTATGGCTACACCTTC
TRBD1,NA,TRBV9,TRBJ2-3,CASSVDAGVAGGDTQYF,TGTGCCAGCAGCGTAGATGCGGGTGTGGCAGGGGGTGATACGCAGTATTTT
NA,NA,TRBV28,TRBJ2-7,CASSDLIRLYEQYF,TGTGCCAGCAGTGACTTGATAAGACTCTACGAGCAGTACTTC
TRBD1,once,TRBV4-2,TRBJ2-7,CASSQHGQGWKYEQYF,TGTGCCAGCAGCCAACATGGACAGGGGTGGAAGTACGAGCAGTACTTC
NA,NA,TRBV9,TRBJ1-3,CASSALSGFSSGNTIYF,TGTGCCAGCAGCGCCCTTTCCGGGTTCTCATCTGGAAACACCATATATTTT
TRBD2,NA,TRBV29-1,TRBJ2-1,CSVAAMTTSGRRISSYNEQFF,TGCAGCGTTGCAGCCATGACCACTAGCGGGAGGCGGATAAGCTCCTACAATGAGCAGTTCTTC
NA,NA,TRBV19,TRBJ2-1,CASSIGRGTSNEQFF,TGTGCCAGTAGTATCGGCAGGGGGACTAGCAATGAGCAGTTCTTC
NA,NA,TRBV10-3,TRBJ2-1,CAISDFGRVGNEQFF,TGTGCCATCAGTGACTTCGGGAGAGTTGGCAATGAGCAGTTCTTC
TRBD2,NA,TRBV9,TRBJ2-3,CASSALAGVFGTDTRYF,TGTGCCAGCAGCGCGCTAGCGGGAGTTTTTGGGACAGATACGCGGTATTTT
TRBD2,once,TRBV6-1,TRBJ2-2,CASKQLAGESGELFF,TGTGCCAGCAAACAATTAGCGGGAGAGTCCGGGGAGCTGTTTTTT
NA,NA,TRBV7-9,TRBJ2-7,CASSPDGNSYEQYF,TGTGCCAGCAGCCCCGACGGGAACTCCTACGAGCAGTACTTC
TRBD1,NA,TRBV25-1,TRBJ2-1,CASSPRQGRQSYNEQFF,TGTGCCAGCAGCCCCCGACAGGGGCGTCAATCCTACAATGAGCAGTTCTTC
NA,NA,TRBV28,TRBJ2-3,CASTTGQSTDTQYF,TGTGCCAGCACCACAGGGCAAAGCACAGATACGCAGTATTTT
NA,NA,TRBV4-1,TRBJ1-3,CASSQGVVLGAGNTIYF,TGCGCCAGCAGCCAAGGAGTGGTTTTGGGAGCCGGAAACACCATATATTTT
NA,NA,TRBV2,TRBJ2-7,CASRGDSLYEQYF,TGTGCCAGCAGGGGGGACTCGCTCTACGAGCAGTACTTC
TRBD1,NA,TRBV27,TRBJ2-3,CASSRQRTGTTDTQYF,TGTGCCAGCAGCCGACAACGGACAGGGACCACAGATACGCAGTATTTT
NA,NA,TRBV7-7,TRBJ2-5,CASSSSPAAEQTQYF,TGTGCTAGCAGCTCCTCACCGGCGGCGGAACAGACCCAGTACTTC
TRBD1,NA,TRBV7-9,TRBJ1-5,CASSLASAGGNGNQPQHF,TGTGCCAGCAGCTTAGCGTCGGCAGGGGGGAATGGCAATCAGCCCCAGCATTTT
NA,NA,TRBV29-1,TRBJ2-2,CSVLPGSSGTGELFF,TGCAGCGTTCTCCCCGGGAGCAGTGGCACCGGGGAGCTGTTTTTT
TRBD2,NA,TRBV27,TRBJ2-7,CASSGREGAEQYF,TGTGCCAGCAGTGGGCGGGAGGGTGCCGAGCAGTACTTC
TRBD2,few,TRBV4-2,TRBJ2-3,CASSQDRRVAGARTDTQYF,TGTGCCAGCAGCCAAGATCGCAGGGTAGCGGGAGCCCGCACAGATACGCAGTATTTT
TRBD2,NA,TRBV5-1,TRBJ2-4,CASSLPIKRGKAKNIQYF,TGCGCCAGCAGCTTACCCATCAAGCGGGGGAAGGCCAAAAACATTCAGTACTTC
TRBD1,NA,TRBV19,TRBJ1-2,CASTPGQGDFYGYTF,TGTGCCAGTACCCCGGGACAGGGGGATTTCTATGGCTACACCTTC
NA,NA,TRBV7-6,TRBJ1-5,CASSFAGAPQHF,TGTGCCAGCAGCTTCGCGGGCGCGCCCCAGCATTTT
NA,NA,TRBV7-6,TRBJ2-7,CASSKDRPYEQYF,TGTGCCAGCAGCAAGGACAGACCCTACGAGCAGTACTTC
NA,NA,TRBV7-2,TRBJ2-3,CASSLDAFGDTQYF,TGTGCCAGCAGCTTAGATGCGTTCGGAGATACGCAGTATTTT
NA,NA,TRBV19,TRBJ1-5,CASSIRDNNQPQHF,TGTGCCAGTAGTATCCGGGACAACAATCAGCCCCAGCATTTT
TRBD2,NA,TRBV19,TRBJ2-7,CASTPAAGGPPYEQYF,TGTGCCAGTACCCCCGCAGCGGGAGGGCCCCCATACGAGCAGTACTTC
NA,few,TRBV6-1,TRBJ1-5,CASSEDRGKGQPQHF,TGTGCCAGCAGTGAAGATAGGGGTAAGGGTCAGCCCCAGCATTTT
TRBD1,medium-sized,TRBV5-6,TRBJ2-7,CASSGDRVPYEQYF,TGTGCCAGCAGCGGAGACAGGGTCCCCTACGAGCAGTACTTC
TRBD2,few,TRBV29-1,TRBJ2-2,CSGVRGGTHRGAVF,TGCAGCGGTGTTAGGGGAGGGACCCACCGGGGAGCTGTTTTT
NA,once,TRBV7-2,TRBJ2-1,CASSLAFSSYNEQFF,TGTGCCAGCAGCTTAGCGTTTAGCTCCTACAATGAGCAGTTCTTC
TRBD1,once,TRBV4-1,TRBJ2-7,CASSQDGDRYEQYF,TGCGCCAGCAGCCAAGATGGGGACAGATACGAGCAGTACTTC
TRBD1,NA,TRBV6-5,TRBJ1-2,CASSYPGTGDGYTF,TGTGCCAGCAGCTATCCGGGGACAGGGGATGGCTACACCTTC
NA,once,TRBV5-1,TRBJ1-4,CASSPMGYEKLFF,TGCGCCAGCAGCCCCATGGGCTATGAAAAACTGTTTTTT
NA,NA,TRBV10-3,TRBJ2-1,CAIREGTSRIHNEQFF,TGTGCCATCAGAGAGGGGACTTCGCGCATACACAATGAGCAGTTCTTC
TRBD2,NA,TRBV11-2,TRBJ2-1,CASSMLAGFRNEQFF,TGTGCCAGCAGTATGCTAGCGGGGTTTCGTAATGAGCAGTTCTTC
NA,NA,TRBV29-1,TRBJ1-2,CSVSGRTDYGYTF,TGCAGCGTCTCGGGACGGACAGACTATGGCTACACCTTC
TRBD1,once,TRBV6-1,TRBJ1-2,CASSPGQGFGYTF,TGTGCCAGCAGTCCGGGACAGGGATTTGGCTACACCTTC
NA,once,TRBV5-1,TRBJ1-2,CASRNDGVNYGYTF,TGCGCCAGCAGAAACGACGGAGTCAACTATGGCTACACCTTC
NA,NA,TRBV7-9,TRBJ1-2,CASSLVPPERDYGYTF,TGTGCCAGCAGCTTAGTTCCCCCAGAGCGAGACTATGGCTACACCTTC
TRBD2,NA,TRBV6-4,TRBJ2-1,CASSSASGRSHEQFF,TGTGCCAGCAGTTCGGCTAGCGGGAGGAGCCATGAGCAGTTCTTC